The clone carrying this TCR beta chain occurred a few times. Germline V gene sequence: CDR1 ENHRY, CDR2 SYGVKD. The CDR3 spans 11 residues. Trimming shortened V by 11 bases and J by 8 bases, and 15 bases separated the two germline ends. These data are taken from a study of early T cells in non-severe SARS-CoV-2 infection. MiXCR was run by TCRdb on the 5' RACE reads, yielding one entry per CDR3 protein. The table lists roughly 100,000 distinct CDR3 sequences, 9.5% to 15% of them singletons. The chain uses TRBV10-3 and TRBJ1-1; no clear D gene. Sequencing used whole blood, obtained at baseline. The receptor was derived from an adult who was a healthcare worker with PCR-confirmed SARS-CoV-2 infection or an uninfected control (not recorded which). The CDR3 bases are TGTGCCGCTTCTTCGGGCATCGAAGCTTTCTTT. This sequence encodes CAASSGIEAFF.